This is a list of T cell receptor beta chains from one sample in a study of control samples from healthy donors and cancer patients. Some clones are missing from TCRdb's copy, which holds only in-frame ones; the method was immunoSEQ multiplex PCR. The table records 140,000 to 150,000 clones, under 95% of them present only once. The sample was blood. Receptor source: a man aged 18 to 29 in good health. Both conserved end residues are part of each CDR3. A D gene is named only where the DNA matches it firmly.

length,D,V,J,DNA,CDR3
16,-,TRBV15,TRBJ2-3,TGTGCCACCAGCAGAGATCGGAGGGAGGACACAGATACGCAGTATTTT,CATSRDRREDTDTQYF
16,TRBD2,TRBV30,TRBJ2-3,TGTGCCTGGAGTGTATTGCGGGGGGGCCGCATCAATACGCAGTATTTT,CAWSVLRGGRINTQYF
13,-,TRBV10-3,TRBJ1-2,TGTGCCATCAGTGTTGGGTTTCGGTATGGCTACACCTTC,CAISVGFRYGYTF
14,-,TRBV28,TRBJ1-5,TGTGCCAGCAGTACCCCGGGCCGCGATCAGCCCCAGCATTTT,CASSTPGRDQPQHF
17,-,TRBV5-5,TRBJ2-7,TGTGCCAGCAGCGAAGGGTCGGGCACAGGGTTCTCCTACGAGCAGTACTTC,CASSEGSGTGFSYEQYF
13,-,TRBV4-1,TRBJ2-1,TGCGCCAGCAGCCACCCCGGGGACCGTGAGCAGTTCTTC,CASSHPGDREQFF
16,-,TRBV5-1,TRBJ2-3,TGCGCCAGCAGCTTGGAGGGACACTCTAGCACAGATACGCAGTATTTT,CASSLEGHSSTDTQYF
12,-,TRBV15,TRBJ2-1,TGTGCCACCAGCAGAGATCGCAATGAGCAGTTCTTC,CATSRDRNEQFF
13,-,TRBV2,TRBJ1-5,TGTGCCAGCTCGGGGGATAGCAATCAGCCCCAGCATTTT,CASSGDSNQPQHF
13,-,TRBV10-3,TRBJ2-7,TGTGCCATCAGTGGGACACCTTCCTACGAGCAGTACTTC,CAISGTPSYEQYF
14,-,TRBV6-5,TRBJ1-1,TGTGCCAGTTCAATAGCGGACAGAAACACTGAAGCTTTCTTT,CASSIADRNTEAFF
13,TRBD1,TRBV10-3,TRBJ1-2,TGTGCCATCAGTAGGGGACAGGGTGATGGCTACACCTTC,CAISRGQGDGYTF
14,TRBD1,TRBV19,TRBJ1-5,TGTGCCAGTAGTATGACAGGGGGACATCAGCCCCAGCATTTT,CASSMTGGHQPQHF
16,-,TRBV4-2,TRBJ2-7,TGTGCCAGCAGCCAAGCATTTCAGGGTAGCTCCTACGAGCAGTACTTC,CASSQAFQGSSYEQYF